The sequence of this TCR beta chain was determined in a study of identifying expanded T cells in peripheral blood. Study observations and caveats: Variance in clone template counts between roughly 2-week samples significantly increased with total template count across all healthy donors. Over about two and four weeks, about 16.4 and 19 clones changed, versus approximately 1.1 between replicates.

Some clones are missing from TCRdb's copy, which holds only in-frame ones; the method was immunoSEQ multiplex PCR. Of tens of thousands of clones listed, around 83% were seen once; the top ten hold 19%. On this clone: Antigen specificity is unknown.

During the collection period, no donor immune events like infections were recorded. The CDR3 extends over 16 amino acids. CDR1 is SGHVS, CDR2 FNYEAQ, per germline. J lost 4 bases, V lost 2 bases, and 6 bases had no gene match. This receptor was identified in a person between 18 and 75 years old in good health. Sequenced: blood. The V and J genes are TRBV7-6 and TRBJ2-1, with TRBD2 matching 9 bases. The CDR3 spells CASSLSPSGTYNEQFF. The DNA for the CDR3 is TGTGCCAGCAGCTTATCACCTAGCGGGACTTACAATGAGCAGTTCTTC.